The entry that follows covers one T cell receptor (beta chain) sequence. No antigen is known for it. V lost 1 base and J lost 10, with 9 bases in between. CDR1 is KGHDR, CDR2 SFDVKD, per germline. This CDR3 region has 12 residues. TCR beta CDR3 regions were amplified from RNA transcripts. HTBI primers primed a first-round RT-PCR, and a second-round multiplex PCR followed. One entry per CDR3 protein, called by TCRdb with MiXCR from the multiplex PCR reads. The sample includes some 410,000 distinct CDR3 sequences, over 20% seen only once; the top ten take 3%. This record comes from a study of Graves' ophthalmopathy and Graves' hyperthyroidism. Points from the study as a whole: Among expanded thyroid clonotypes above 0.001 frequency, most also occurred in blood.

Stable hyperthyroidism referred to disease that showed no ophthalmopathy within 18 months of follow-up. Hyperthyroidism was new, under 2 months, in patients aged 18 to 65. The sample taken for sequencing was peripheral blood. This chain uses TRBV24-1 with TRBJ1-2; D gene unclear. This receptor was obtained from a woman under 30 with stable Graves' hyperthyroidism. The CDR3 nucleotides are TGTGCCACCAGTGATTTAGGTCATGACTACACCTTC. Amino acid sequence: CATSDLGHDYTF.